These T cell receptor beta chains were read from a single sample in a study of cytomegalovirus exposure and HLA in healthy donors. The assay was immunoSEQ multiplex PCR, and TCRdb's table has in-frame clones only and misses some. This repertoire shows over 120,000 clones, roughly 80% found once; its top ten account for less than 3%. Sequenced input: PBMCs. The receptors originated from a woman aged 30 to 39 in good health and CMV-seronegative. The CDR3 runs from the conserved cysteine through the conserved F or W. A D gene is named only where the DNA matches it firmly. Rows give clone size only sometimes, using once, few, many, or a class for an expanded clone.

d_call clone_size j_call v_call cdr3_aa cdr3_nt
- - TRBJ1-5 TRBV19 CASSIFVLTDQPQHF TGTGCCAGTAGTATTTTTGTCTTGACAGATCAGCCCCAGCATTTT
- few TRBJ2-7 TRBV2 CASSEGQPSEQYF TGTGCCAGCAGTGAGGGGCAGCCCTCCGAGCAGTACTTC
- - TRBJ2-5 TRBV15 CATSRDKETQYF TGTGCCACCAGCAGAGATAAAGAGACCCAGTACTTC
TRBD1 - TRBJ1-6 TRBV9 CASSSKGGPPWSPLHF TGTGCCAGCAGCTCCAAAGGGGGCCCGCCGTGGTCACCCCTCCACTTT
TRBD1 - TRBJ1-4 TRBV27 CASSSTGGSNEKLFF TGTGCCAGCAGTTCCACAGGGGGCTCTAATGAAAAACTGTTTTTT
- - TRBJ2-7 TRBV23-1 CASSQSGNYEQYF TGCGCCAGCAGTCAATCGGGCAACTACGAGCAGTACTTC
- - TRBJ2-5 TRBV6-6 CASSPIAETQYF TGTGCCAGCAGTCCAATAGCGGAGACCCAGTACTTC
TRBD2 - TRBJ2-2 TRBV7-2 CASSFASGRAGELFF TGTGCCAGCAGCTTTGCTAGCGGGAGAGCCGGGGAGCTGTTTTTT
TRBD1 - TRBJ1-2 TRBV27 CASRQGGGGYTF TGTGCCAGCAGGCAAGGGGGCGGTGGCTACACCTTC
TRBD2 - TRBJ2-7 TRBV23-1 CASSHVLKREGRYEQYF TGCGCCAGCAGTCACGTACTAAAGCGGGAGGGCCGCTACGAGCAGTACTTC
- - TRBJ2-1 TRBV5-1 CASSSGQTSYNEQFF TGCGCCAGCAGCTCGGGACAAACCTCCTACAATGAGCAGTTCTTC
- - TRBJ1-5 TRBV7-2 CASSLGRQTNQPQHF TGTGCCAGCAGCTTGGGGCGACAAACCAATCAGCCCCAGCATTTT
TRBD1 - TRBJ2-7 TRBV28 CASLPGQGKSYEQYF TGTGCCAGCCTCCCGGGACAGGGAAAATCCTACGAGCAGTACTTC
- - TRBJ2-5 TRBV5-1 CASSLGLGSQETQYF TGCGCCAGCAGCTTGGGCCTAGGAAGCCAAGAGACCCAGTACTTC
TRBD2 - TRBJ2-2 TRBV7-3 CASSPGLAVGELFF TGTGCCAGCAGCCCGGGACTAGCGGTTGGGGAGCTGTTTTTT
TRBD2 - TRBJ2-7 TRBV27 CASSFWGGEQYF TGTGCCAGCAGTTTTTGGGGAGGGGAGCAGTACTTC
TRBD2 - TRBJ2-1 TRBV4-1 CASSQDLLAGTYNEQFF TGCGCCAGCAGCCAAGATTTACTAGCGGGAACCTACAATGAGCAGTTCTTC
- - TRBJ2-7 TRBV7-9 CASAGGSYEQYF TGTGCCAGCGCCGGAGGGTCCTACGAGCAGTACTTC
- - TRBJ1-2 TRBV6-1 CASSDSGIYGYTF TGTGCCAGCAGTGACTCGGGGATCTATGGCTACACCTTC
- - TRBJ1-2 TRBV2 CASNKQGELGYTF TGTGCCAGCAATAAACAGGGAGAGCTTGGCTACACCTTC
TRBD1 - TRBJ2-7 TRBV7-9 CASSFPQRTGGMSSYEQYF TGTGCCAGCAGCTTCCCCCAGCGGACAGGGGGTATGAGCTCCTACGAGCAGTACTTC
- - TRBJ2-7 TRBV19 CASRDLQGGSYEQYF TGTGCCAGTAGAGACTTACAGGGTGGATCCTACGAGCAGTACTTC
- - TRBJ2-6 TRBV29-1 CSVELASSGANVLTF TGCAGCGTTGAACTAGCCAGCTCTGGGGCCAACGTCCTGACTTTC
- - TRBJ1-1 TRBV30 CAWSGGWPEMNTEAFF TGTGCCTGGAGCGGGGGGTGGCCTGAGATGAACACTGAAGCTTTCTTT
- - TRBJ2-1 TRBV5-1 CASSSQGYNEQFF TGCGCCAGCAGCTCCCAGGGGTACAATGAGCAGTTCTTC
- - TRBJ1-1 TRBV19 CASSATVNTEAFF TGTGCCAGTAGCGCGACAGTGAACACTGAAGCTTTCTTT
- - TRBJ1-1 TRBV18 CASSPGGLPNTEAFF TGTGCCAGCTCACCGGGGGGACTGCCGAACACTGAAGCTTTCTTT
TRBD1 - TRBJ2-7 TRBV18 CASSRRGQGAWEQYF TGTGCCAGCTCACGACGGGGACAGGGGGCCTGGGAGCAGTACTTC
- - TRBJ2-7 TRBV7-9 CASSFLRGPYEQYF TGTGCCAGCAGTTTCCTCAGGGGACCCTACGAGCAGTACTTC
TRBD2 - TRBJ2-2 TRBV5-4 CASSRGSGGAPGELFF TGTGCCAGCAGCCGAGGTAGCGGGGGGGCCCCCGGGGAGCTGTTTTTT
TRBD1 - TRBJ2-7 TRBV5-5 CASSYRDRVTYEQYF TGTGCCAGCAGCTACCGGGACAGAGTCACCTACGAGCAGTACTTC
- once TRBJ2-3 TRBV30 CAWSVRGNIADTQYF TGTGCCTGGAGTGTACGGGGGAATATAGCAGATACGCAGTATTTT
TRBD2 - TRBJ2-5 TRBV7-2 CASSRGGQETQYF TGTGCCAGCAGTCGCGGGGGCCAAGAGACCCAGTACTTC
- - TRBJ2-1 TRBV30 CAWSGLFGNEQFF TGTGCCTGGAGCGGTCTTTTCGGCAATGAGCAGTTCTTC
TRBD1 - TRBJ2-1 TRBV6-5 CASSRTGLGNEQFF TGTGCCAGCAGCAGGACAGGGCTGGGCAATGAGCAGTTCTTC